This TCR beta chain was sequenced for a study of patients and donors after allogeneic stem cell transplantation. Each CDR3 protein gets one entry after TCRdb re-called the RT-PCR reads with MiXCR. There are about 10,000 distinct CDR3 sequences in the sample; roughly 5.8% occur only once, and roughly a quarter lies in the top ten. CDR1 and CDR2 (germline): SGHNT, YYREEE (reference sequence). This CDR3 region has 16 residues. V was clipped by 4 bases and J by 0 bases; unmatched bases: 6. The specimen was blood, either unsorted or a sorted T cell fraction (not recorded which). This sequence was found in a human donor who was either an allogeneic HSCT recipient or a stem cell or donor lymphocyte infusion donor (not recorded which). It is not recorded whose cells these are; they may come from a transplant donor. The chain recombines TRBV5-4 with TRBJ2-2; 7 bases fit TRBD2. CDR3 in DNA: TGTGCCAGCAGCCGCGGACTAGTTACGAACACCGGGGAGCTGTTTTTT. Its translation is CASSRGLVTNTGELFF.